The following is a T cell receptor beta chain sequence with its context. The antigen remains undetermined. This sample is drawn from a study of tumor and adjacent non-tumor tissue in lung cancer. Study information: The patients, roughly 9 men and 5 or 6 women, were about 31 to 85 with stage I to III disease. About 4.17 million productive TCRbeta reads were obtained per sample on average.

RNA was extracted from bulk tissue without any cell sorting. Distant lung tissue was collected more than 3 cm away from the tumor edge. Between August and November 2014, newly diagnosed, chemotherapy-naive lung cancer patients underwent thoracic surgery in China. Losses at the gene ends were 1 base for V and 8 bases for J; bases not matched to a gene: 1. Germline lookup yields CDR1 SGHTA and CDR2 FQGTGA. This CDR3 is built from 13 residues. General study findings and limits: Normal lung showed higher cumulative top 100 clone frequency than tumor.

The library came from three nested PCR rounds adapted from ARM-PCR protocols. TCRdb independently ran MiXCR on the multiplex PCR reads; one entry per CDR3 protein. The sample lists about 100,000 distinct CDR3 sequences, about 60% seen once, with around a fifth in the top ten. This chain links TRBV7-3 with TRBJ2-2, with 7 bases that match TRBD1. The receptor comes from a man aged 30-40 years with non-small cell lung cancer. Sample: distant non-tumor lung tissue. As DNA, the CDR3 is TGTGCCAGCAGCTTAAAGGGGGCTGGGGAGCTGTTTTTT. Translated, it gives CASSLKGAGELFF.